This T cell receptor beta chain was observed in a study of T cell changes during pregnancy in multiple sclerosis. This clone was detected a few times. In germline, CDR1 is MNHEY, CDR2 SMNVEV (reference sequence). This CDR3 comprises 14 residues. Trimming took 6 bases from V and 7 from J, leaving 19 bases between them. The table came from immunoSEQ multiplex PCR; TCRdb's copy has only in-frame clones and leaves some out. The sample carries 20,000 to 25,000 clones, 75% to 90% recorded once. This chain joins TRBV27 and TRBJ2-7; TRBD1 is a possible D gene (6 bases). The sample in question was CD4+ T cells from peripheral blood mononuclear cells, obtained in the first trimester of pregnancy. The sequence derives from a female donor in good health, enrolled as a control in a pregnancy study. The CDR3 nucleotides are TGTGCCAGCAGCCTCCTCCTGGGGGCAGAAGAGCAGTACTTC. Its protein is CASSLLLGAEEQYF.